This entry lists 6 T cell receptor beta chains sequenced from one sample in a study of Ad26.COV2.S vaccination and SARS-CoV-2 variants. Clones were read by immunoSEQ multiplex PCR, and TCRdb kept only the in-frame ones, dropping some. The repertoire holds around 450,000 clones, with around 90% as singletons. Treatment denoted: some 19 received Ad26.COV2.S at low or high dose, single or two shots; five or six received placebo; per-sample allocation not given. Day 63 after the first vaccine or placebo injection was the time point for sampling. This material consisted of peripheral blood, taken in a trial of Ad26.COV2.S vaccine versus placebo. These receptor sequences come from a person between 18 and 65 years old who received the Ad26.COV2.S COVID-19 vaccine or a placebo.

The chain has TRBV11-2 and TRBJ1-1; D is unresolved. Trimming cost V 1 base and J 10 bases, with 19 bases left between them. Germline assignment: CDR1 SGHAT and CDR2 FQNNGV. The CDR3 runs to 15 residues. The CDR3 DNA follows: TGTGCCAGCAGCTTAGTAAATACCGACGGCTCAGGAGCTTTCTTT. Protein sequence: CASSLVNTDGSGAFF.

The chain carries TRBV5-1 and TRBJ2-1; TRBD2 aligns across 11 bases. Germline CDR1 reads SGHRS; CDR2 reads YFSETQ. The CDR3 is 17 amino acids. V was pared by 2 bases and J by 6 bases, with 10 bases of the junction left unmatched. The CDR3 sequence: CASSLQPPGLAVNEQFF. DNA for the CDR3: TGCGCCAGCAGCTTACAACCGCCGGGACTAGCGGTCAATGAGCAGTTCTTC.

The chain has TRBV5-6 and TRBJ2-3, with D uncertain. The V gene lost 4 bases and the J gene lost 0 bases, with 12 bases spanning the gap. The CDR3 spans 15 residues. The V gene's germline CDR1 is SGHDT and CDR2 YYEEEE. The chain's CDR3 is CASSRNPTSTDTQYF. In DNA, the CDR3 is TGTGCCAGCAGCCGGAACCCGACTAGCACAGATACGCAGTATTTT. Filled out from reference TRBV5-6 and TRBJ2-3, the complete variable domain reads DAGVTQSPTHLIKTRGQQVTLRCSPKSGHDTVSWYQQALGQGPQFIFQYYEEEERQRGNFPDRFSGHQFPNYSSELNVNALLLGDSALYLCASSRNPTSTDTQYFGPGTRLTVL.

The chain is built from TRBV27 and TRBJ1-6; D is possibly TRBD1 (6 bases). Trimming removed 2 bases from V and 12 bases from J, with 14 bases in between. This CDR3 spans 14 amino acids. Germline CDR1 reads MNHEY; CDR2 reads SMNVEV (reference sequence). In DNA form, the CDR3 reads TGTGCCAGCAGTTTAGCGCAGGGGAGGTTACCCCTCCACTTT. Its protein is CASSLAQGRLPLHF.

The V call is TRBV28, the J call TRBJ2-5; D unclear. This CDR3 contains 14 residues. The germline V and J ends were trimmed by 4 bases and 5 bases, with 14 bases remaining between them. The germline V gene encodes CDR1 MDHEN and CDR2 SYDVKM. The CDR3 coding sequence is TGTGCCAGCAGTTCCTCCCTCCCCGCGGAGACCCAGTACTTC. This translates into CASSSSLPAETQYF.

V and J are TRBV15 and TRBJ2-5, with D uncertain. Germline lookup yields CDR1 LNHNV and CDR2 YYDKDF (reference sequence). The CDR3 totals 15 residues. V dropped 5 bases and J dropped 3 bases, with 16 bases sitting between them. CDR3 nucleotide sequence: TGTGCCACCAGCGGAACGGTCGGAACCGAAGAGACCCAGTACTTC. Residues: CATSGTVGTEETQYF.